The T cell receptor beta chain under discussion was sequenced for a study of CD8+CD57+ T cells in acquired aplastic anemia. Study context: The average for DNA from sorted CD4+ and CD8+ cells was roughly 3 ug. Study-level points and caveats: The study found no significant CD8+ Simpson's diversity difference between patients and controls.

For this clonotype: The antigen is not known.

The study profiled TCR beta VDJ and CDR3 using genomic DNA as template. TCRdb recomputed calls from the reads with MiXCR, one row per CDR3 protein. The data show 130,000 or so distinct CDR3 sequences, with 45% to 60% seen just once and around 27% held by the top ten. The CDR3 covers 14 residues. V lost 2 bases to trimming and J lost 3 bases, with 11 bases between them. All patients picked for sequencing had shown, by flow cytometry, an expansion of CD8+CD57+ cells. Input material: sorted CD4+, CD8+, or CD8+CD57+ T cells (not recorded which) from PBMCs. The sequence came from a human donor with aplastic anemia. The chain is built from TRBV12-3 or TRBV12-4 and TRBJ2-7; D is unclear. The CDR3 spells CASSLSLPFYEQYF. The CDR3 DNA is TGTGCCAGCAGTTTAAGTCTCCCTTTCTACGAGCAGTACTTC.